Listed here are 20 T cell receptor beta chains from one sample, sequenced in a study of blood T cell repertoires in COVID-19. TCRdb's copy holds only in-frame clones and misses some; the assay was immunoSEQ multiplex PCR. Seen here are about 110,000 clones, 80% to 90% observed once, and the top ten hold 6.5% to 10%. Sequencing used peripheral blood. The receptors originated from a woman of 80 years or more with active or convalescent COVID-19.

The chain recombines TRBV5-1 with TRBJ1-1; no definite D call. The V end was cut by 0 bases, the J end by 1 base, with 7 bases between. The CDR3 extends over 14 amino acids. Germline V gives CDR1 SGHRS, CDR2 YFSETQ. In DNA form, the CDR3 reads TGCGCCAGCAGCTTGGGCTCGGGGAACACTGAAGCTTTCTTT. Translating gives CASSLGSGNTEAFF.

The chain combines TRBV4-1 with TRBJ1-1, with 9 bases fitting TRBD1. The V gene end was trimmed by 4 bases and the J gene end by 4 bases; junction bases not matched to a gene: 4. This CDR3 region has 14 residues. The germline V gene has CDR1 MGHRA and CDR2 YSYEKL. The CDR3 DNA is TGCGCCAGCAGCCCGAGACAGGGGGGCACTGAAGCTTTCTTT. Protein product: CASSPRQGGTEAFF.

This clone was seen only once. CDR3 DNA: TGCGCCAGCAGTGAGTCCGGGAGACTAGATACGCAGTATTTT. Translating gives CASSESGRLDTQYF. The rearrangement links TRBV10-2 to TRBJ2-3; D perhaps matches TRBD2 (6 bases). CDR3 length: 14 residues. The germline V gene encodes CDR1 WSHSY and CDR2 SAAADI. V was cut by 0 bases and J by 5 bases, with 9 bases left in between.

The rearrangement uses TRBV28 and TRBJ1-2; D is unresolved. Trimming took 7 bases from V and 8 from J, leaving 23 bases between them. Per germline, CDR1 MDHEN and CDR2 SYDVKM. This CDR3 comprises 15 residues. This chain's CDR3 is CASTKDQAVGGGYTF. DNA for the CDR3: TGTGCCAGCACCAAAGACCAGGCAGTTGGAGGAGGCTACACCTTC.

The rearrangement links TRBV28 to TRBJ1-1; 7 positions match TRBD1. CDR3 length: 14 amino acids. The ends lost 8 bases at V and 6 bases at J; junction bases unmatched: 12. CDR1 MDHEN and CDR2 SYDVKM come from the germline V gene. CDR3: CASGNYRGPAEAFF. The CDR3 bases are TGTGCCAGCGGAAATTACAGGGGACCGGCTGAAGCTTTCTTT.

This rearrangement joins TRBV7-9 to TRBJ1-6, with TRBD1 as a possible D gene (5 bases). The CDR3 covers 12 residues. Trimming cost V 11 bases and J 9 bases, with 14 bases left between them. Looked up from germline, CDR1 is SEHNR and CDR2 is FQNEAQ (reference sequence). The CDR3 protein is CAVGEGVSPLHF. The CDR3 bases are TGTGCCGTCGGTGAAGGGGTTTCACCCCTCCACTTT.

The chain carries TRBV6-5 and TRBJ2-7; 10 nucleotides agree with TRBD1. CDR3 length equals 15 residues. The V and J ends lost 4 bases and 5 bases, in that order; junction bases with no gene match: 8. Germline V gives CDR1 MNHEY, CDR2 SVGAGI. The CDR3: CASSFAGQGIHEQYF. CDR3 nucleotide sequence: TGTGCCAGCAGTTTCGCGGGACAGGGGATCCACGAGCAGTACTTC.

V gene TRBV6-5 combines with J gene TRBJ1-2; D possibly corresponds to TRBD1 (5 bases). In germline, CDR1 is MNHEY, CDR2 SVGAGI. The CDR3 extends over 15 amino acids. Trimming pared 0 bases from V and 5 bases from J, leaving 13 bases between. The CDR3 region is CASSYSRTPRYGYTF. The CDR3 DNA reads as TGTGCCAGCAGTTACTCCAGGACACCGCGATATGGCTACACCTTC.

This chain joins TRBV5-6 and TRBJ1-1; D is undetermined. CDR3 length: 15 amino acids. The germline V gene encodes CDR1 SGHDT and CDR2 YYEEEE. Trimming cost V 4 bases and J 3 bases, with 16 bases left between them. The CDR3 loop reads CASSRNPQVDTEAFF. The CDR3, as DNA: TGTGCCAGCAGCCGGAACCCCCAGGTGGACACTGAAGCTTTCTTT.

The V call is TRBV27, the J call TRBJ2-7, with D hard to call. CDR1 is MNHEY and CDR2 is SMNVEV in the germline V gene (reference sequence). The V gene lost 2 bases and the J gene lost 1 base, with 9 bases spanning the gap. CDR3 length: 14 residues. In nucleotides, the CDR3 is TGTGCCAGCAGTTTAGACCCGAGGTCCTACGAGCAGTACTTC. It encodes CASSLDPRSYEQYF.

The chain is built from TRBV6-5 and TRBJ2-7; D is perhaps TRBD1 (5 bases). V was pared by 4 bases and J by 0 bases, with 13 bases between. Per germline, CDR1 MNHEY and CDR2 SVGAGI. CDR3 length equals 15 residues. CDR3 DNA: TGTGCCAGCAGTTCAGGGTCCCGACCCTCCTACGAGCAGTACTTC. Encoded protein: CASSSGSRPSYEQYF.

CDR3 sequence: CASGDSYEQYF. The DNA of the CDR3 is TGCGCCAGCGGGGACAGCTACGAGCAGTACTTC. This chain uses TRBV10-1 with TRBJ2-7; 7 bases align to TRBD1. This CDR3 comprises 11 residues. The J segment lost 3 bases and the V segment lost 8 bases, leaving 1 base of the junction unmatched. Germline loops: CDR1 WNHNN, CDR2 SYGVQD (reference sequence).

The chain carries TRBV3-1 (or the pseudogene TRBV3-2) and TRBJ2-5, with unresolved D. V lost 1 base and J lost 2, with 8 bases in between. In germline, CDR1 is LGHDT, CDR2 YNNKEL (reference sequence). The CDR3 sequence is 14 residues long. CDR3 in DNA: TGTGCCAGCAGCCAAGCCCCGGTTCAAGAGACCCAGTACTTC. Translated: CASSQAPVQETQYF.

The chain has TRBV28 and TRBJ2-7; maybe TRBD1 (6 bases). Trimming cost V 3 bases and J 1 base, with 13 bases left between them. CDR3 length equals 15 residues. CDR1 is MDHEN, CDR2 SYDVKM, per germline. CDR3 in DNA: TGTGCCAGCAGTTTCGGCGACAGGACTTCCTACGAGCAGTACTTC. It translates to CASSFGDRTSYEQYF.

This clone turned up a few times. The CDR3 nucleotides are TGTGCCAGCAGTCCAGCCCGCGGTCAGCCCCAGCATTTT. The encoded protein is CASSPARGQPQHF. This sequence joins TRBV12-3 or TRBV12-4 and TRBJ1-5; D call uncertain. This CDR3 has 13 amino acids. V lost 5 bases, J lost 6 bases, and 11 bases lay in between.

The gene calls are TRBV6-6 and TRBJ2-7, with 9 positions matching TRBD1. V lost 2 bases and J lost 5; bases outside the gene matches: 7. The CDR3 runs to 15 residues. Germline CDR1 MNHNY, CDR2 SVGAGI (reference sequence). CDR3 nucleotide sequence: TGTGCCAGCAGTTACCACCGGGACAGGGCCCACGAGCAGTACTTC. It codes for CASSYHRDRAHEQYF.

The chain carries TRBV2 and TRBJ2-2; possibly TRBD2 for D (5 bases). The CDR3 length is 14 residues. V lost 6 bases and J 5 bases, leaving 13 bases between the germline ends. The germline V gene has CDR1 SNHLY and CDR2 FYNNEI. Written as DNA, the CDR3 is TGTGCCAGCAGGGTTGGACTCACTACCGGGGAGCTGTTTTTT. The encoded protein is CASRVGLTTGELFF.

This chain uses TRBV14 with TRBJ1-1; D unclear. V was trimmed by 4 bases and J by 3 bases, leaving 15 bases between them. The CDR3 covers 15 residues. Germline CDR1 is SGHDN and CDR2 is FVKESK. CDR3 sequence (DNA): TGTGCCAGCAGCCTACTCACCGGGTTCCACACTGAAGCTTTCTTT. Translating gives CASSLLTGFHTEAFF.

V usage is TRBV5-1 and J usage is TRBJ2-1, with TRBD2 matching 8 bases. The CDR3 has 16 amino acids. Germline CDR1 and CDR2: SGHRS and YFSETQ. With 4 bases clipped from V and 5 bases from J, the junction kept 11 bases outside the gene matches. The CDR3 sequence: CASSLLISGENNEQFF. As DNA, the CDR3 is TGCGCCAGCAGCCTTCTGATTAGCGGGGAAAACAATGAGCAGTTCTTC.

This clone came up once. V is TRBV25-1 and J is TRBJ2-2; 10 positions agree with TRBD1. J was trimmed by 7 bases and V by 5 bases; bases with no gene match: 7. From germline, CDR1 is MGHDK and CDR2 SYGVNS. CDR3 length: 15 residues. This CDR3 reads CASSPDRGRIGELFF. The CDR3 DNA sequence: TGTGCCAGCAGTCCCGACAGGGGGCGTATCGGGGAGCTGTTTTTT.